The 22 T cell receptor beta chains reported below all come from one sample, sequenced in a study of a mutant IDH1 vaccine in newly diagnosed glioma. Repertoires were generated with immunoSEQ multiplex PCR, while TCRdb's copy carries only in-frame clones and drops some. The data contain around 30,000 clones, 65% to 80% of them singletons. Time point here: baseline, week 1 (first vaccination visit). The treatment denotes: pre-vaccination baseline after standard-of-care therapy. The sequences come from peripheral blood mononuclear cells (PBMCs), collected from a glioma patient treated with radiotherapy, temozolomide or both. These receptors all stem from a man aged 45-65 years with glioma. Some clones in this sample may be carry-over from other donors' samples.

This clone has just one count. V and J are TRBV5-6 and TRBJ2-1; D uncertain. Germline CDR1 SGHDT, CDR2 YYEEEE. V gave up 2 bases and J gave up 4 bases, with 10 bases separating them. The CDR3 has 14 residues. Here the CDR3 DNA reads TGTGCCAGCAGCTTAGCGAATGTTTACAATGAGCAGTTCTTC. This encodes CASSLANVYNEQFF. Supplemented by reference TRBV5-6 and TRBJ2-1, the full variable domain reads DAGVTQSPTHLIKTRGQQVTLRCSPKSGHDTVSWYQQALGQGPQFIFQYYEEEERQRGNFPDRFSGHQFPNYSSELNVNALLLGDSALYLCASSLANVYNEQFFGPGTRLTVL.

This sequence joins TRBV7-9 and TRBJ1-5; 9 bases fit TRBD1. Germline V lookup: CDR1 SEHNR, CDR2 FQNEAQ (reference sequence). The ends lost 5 bases at V and 5 bases at J; junction bases unmatched: 10. CDR3 length: 16 residues. In DNA form, the CDR3 reads TGTGCCAGCAGCGCCTCGGGACAGGGACGTTATCAGCCCCAGCATTTT. Its protein is CASSASGQGRYQPQHF.

This sequence joins TRBV9 and TRBJ2-3, with TRBD1 as a possible D gene (6 bases). The CDR3 extends over 16 amino acids. The germline CDR1 and CDR2 sequences are SGDLS and YYNGEE. Trimming removed 1 base from V and 2 bases from J, with 14 bases in between. The CDR3 sequence is CASSVNHRATTDTQYF. The CDR3 DNA sequence: TGTGCCAGCAGCGTAAACCACAGGGCCACCACAGATACGCAGTATTTT. Using reference TRBV9 and TRBJ2-3 for the parts outside the CDR3, the full variable domain is DSGVTQTPKHLITATGQRVTLRCSPRSGDLSVYWYQQSLDQGLQFLIQYYNGEERAKGNILERFSAQQFPDLHSELNLSSLELGDSALYFCASSVNHRATTDTQYFGPGTRLTVL.

The V gene is TRBV19, the J gene TRBJ2-1; 9 bases fit TRBD2. CDR1 is LNHDA, CDR2 SQIVND, per germline (reference sequence). Losses at the gene ends were 5 bases for V and 0 bases for J; bases not matched to a gene: 2. The CDR3 is made up of 15 amino acids. CDR3 bases: TGTGCCAGTAGTGGTAGCGGGAGCTCCTACAATGAGCAGTTCTTC. Its translation is CASSGSGSSYNEQFF. Supplemented by reference TRBV19 and TRBJ2-1, the full variable domain reads DGGITQSPKYLFRKEGQNVTLSCEQNLNHDAMYWYRQDPGQGLRLIYYSQIVNDFQKGDIAEGYSVSREKKESFPLTVTSAQKNPTAFYLCASSGSGSSYNEQFFGPGTRLTVL.

This clone appeared once. The chain has TRBV25-1 and TRBJ2-2; D remains unclear. The CDR3 has 15 residues. Trimming shortened V by 3 bases and J by 3 bases, and 11 bases separated the two germline ends. Germline lookup yields CDR1 MGHDK and CDR2 SYGVNS. The CDR3 sequence: CASSEMMSYTGELFF. The DNA for the CDR3 is TGTGCCAGCAGTGAGATGATGAGTTACACCGGGGAGCTGTTTTTT.

The chain employs TRBV11-2 and TRBJ2-7; TRBD2 matches at 8 bases. This CDR3 contains 15 residues. Germline CDR1 reads SGHAT; CDR2 reads FQNNGV. V gave up 4 bases and J gave up 0 bases; unmatched junction bases: 5. The CDR3 nucleotides read TGTGCCAGCAGCTCCACGAGCGGGAGCTCCTACGAGCAGTACTTC. Translated, it gives CASSSTSGSSYEQYF.

In its sample, this clone was seen a few times. The same CDR3 arises from other DNA sequences in this sample as well. The J gene is TRBJ2-7, the V gene TRBV7-6; tentatively, D is TRBD2 (5 bases). From germline, CDR1 is SGHVS and CDR2 FNYEAQ. The length of the CDR3 is 14 residues. V was shortened by 1 base and J by 4 bases, with 11 bases between the two germline ends. The CDR3: CASSLGGLSYEQYF. CDR3 nucleotides: TGTGCCAGCAGCTTAGGAGGACTTAGTTACGAGCAGTACTTC.

This chain links TRBV11-3 with TRBJ2-7; D possibly corresponds to TRBD1 (5 bases). Deletions cut 1 base from V and 6 bases from J, with 13 bases between. Germline V CDR1 and CDR2: SGHNT, YENEEA. This CDR3 is 14 amino acids long. CDR3 sequence (DNA): TGTGCCAGCAGCTTAGTCGGACACCGAGGCGAGCAGTACTTC. Its protein product is CASSLVGHRGEQYF.

The rearrangement uses TRBV5-1 and TRBJ2-7, with D possibly matching TRBD1 (6 bases). The CDR3 covers 16 residues. The germline V gene has CDR1 SGHRS and CDR2 YFSETQ. Trimming took off 1 base at V and 2 bases at J, with 16 bases between the two ends. This CDR3 is CASSLLVGTRTYEQYF. Written as DNA, the CDR3 is TGCGCCAGCAGCTTGTTGGTAGGGACACGGACCTACGAGCAGTACTTC.

The rearrangement uses TRBV9 and TRBJ1-1, with 7 bases that match TRBD1. Germline CDR1 is SGDLS and CDR2 is YYNGEE. V lost 0 bases, J lost 8 bases, and 10 bases stayed unmatched. The CDR3 sequence is 15 residues long. The CDR3 DNA follows: TGTGCCAGCAGCGTAGCGTTGGGCAGGGGGTCCGAAGCTTTCTTT. This codes for CASSVALGRGSEAFF.

The V gene is TRBV13, the J gene TRBJ2-7; D is unclear. Germline loops: CDR1 PRHDT, CDR2 FYEKMQ (reference sequence). This CDR3 has 14 residues. Deletions cut 0 bases from V and 1 base from J, with 7 bases between. CDR3 residues: CASSLGTQSYEQYF. CDR3 DNA: TGTGCCAGCAGCTTAGGGACTCAGTCCTACGAGCAGTACTTC.

In its sample, this clone was seen a few times. J is TRBJ2-5 and V is TRBV27; D tentatively fits TRBD1 or TRBD2 (5 bases each). V lost 1 base to trimming and J lost 7 bases, with 25 bases between them. The germline CDR1 and CDR2 sequences are MNHEY and SMNVEV (reference sequence). The CDR3 totals 18 residues. CDR3 DNA sequence: TGTGCCAGCAGTTTATTTTCATATGACGGACCGGGACCGAGGACCCAGTACTTC. This translates into CASSLFSYDGPGPRTQYF.

This clone has only one observation. The chain couples TRBV2 to TRBJ1-2; 7 bases match TRBD1. This CDR3 spans 13 amino acids. The V gene end was trimmed by 6 bases and the J gene end by 6 bases; junction bases not matched to a gene: 7. CDR1 SNHLY and CDR2 FYNNEI come from the germline V gene. The CDR3 loop reads CASRGDRANGYTF. The CDR3 DNA is TGTGCCAGCAGGGGAGACAGGGCCAATGGCTACACCTTC.

V usage is TRBV29-1 and J usage is TRBJ1-2, with D uncertain. CDR1 and CDR2 (germline): SQVTM, ANQGSEA. The CDR3 contains 14 residues. Trimming removed 0 bases at V and 4 bases at J, with 12 bases between. CDR3 residues: CSVEDSPGVYGYTF. CDR3 bases: TGCAGCGTTGAAGATTCACCAGGAGTCTATGGCTACACCTTC.

This chain links TRBV23-1 with TRBJ1-2; unclear D gene. TRBV23-1 counts as an open reading frame of uncertain function. The CDR3 runs to 13 residues. The V gene lost 7 bases and the J gene lost 2 bases, with 11 bases spanning the gap. CDR3 sequence: CASKYRENYGYTF. The CDR3 bases are TGCGCCAGCAAGTATAGAGAGAACTATGGCTACACCTTC.

J is TRBJ1-2 and V is TRBV29-1, with a weak D call TRBD1 (6 bases). Germline V CDR1 and CDR2: SQVTM, ANQGSEA. This CDR3 has 16 residues. The V and J ends lost 1 base and 0 bases respectively, with 15 bases between them. CDR3 residues: CSVEGGPGQTNYGYTF. CDR3 nucleotide sequence: TGCAGCGTTGAAGGGGGGCCGGGACAAACTAACTATGGCTACACCTTC. The variable domain in full, completed from reference TRBV29-1 and TRBJ1-2, reads SAVISQKPSRDICQRGTSLTIQCQVDSQVTMMFWYRQQPGQSLTLIATANQGSEATYESGFVIDKFPISRPNLTFSTLTVSNMSPEDSSIYLCSVEGGPGQTNYGYTFGSGTRLTVV.

This sequence joins TRBV7-9 and TRBJ2-1; D gene unclear. Trimming shortened V by 2 bases and J by 7 bases, and 9 bases separated the two germline ends. Looked up from germline, CDR1 is SEHNR and CDR2 is FQNEAQ (reference sequence). CDR3 length: 13 amino acids. This CDR3 is CASSLTDGNEQFF. The CDR3 nucleotides read TGTGCCAGCAGCTTAACCGACGGAAATGAGCAGTTCTTC.

The chain has TRBV10-3 and TRBJ2-7; tentative D call: TRBD2 (5 bases). V was cut by 8 bases and J by 4 bases, with 15 bases left in between. The CDR3 is made up of 13 amino acids. Germline V CDR1 and CDR2: ENHRY, SYGVKD. Here the CDR3 reads CAICLARGYEQYF. CDR3 nucleotide sequence: TGTGCCATCTGTCTAGCACGAGGATACGAGCAGTACTTC.

About this clone itself: Other DNA sequences in this specimen translate into the identical CDR3. V usage is TRBV19 and J usage is TRBJ2-5; D is perhaps TRBD2 (6 bases). The CDR3 extends over 15 amino acids. Trimming pared 1 base from V and 1 base from J, leaving 10 bases between. Germline assignment: CDR1 LNHDA and CDR2 SQIVND (reference sequence). The CDR3 is CASSIGRGAQETQYF. DNA for the CDR3: TGTGCCAGTAGTATAGGACGCGGGGCCCAAGAGACCCAGTACTTC.

This chain connects TRBV30 to TRBJ2-2; TRBD2 agrees at 8 bases. The germline V gene has CDR1 GTSNPN and CDR2 SVGIG (reference sequence). J was trimmed by 6 bases and V by 5 bases; bases with no gene match: 2. The CDR3 is 12 residues long. The CDR3 DNA reads as TGTGCCTGGGTTAGCGGGGCCGGGGAGCTGTTTTTT. Its translation: CAWVSGAGELFF.

J is TRBJ2-5 and V is TRBV5-5; D call uncertain. V gave up 0 bases and J gave up 5 bases, with 8 bases separating them. The CDR3 contains 13 residues. Germline lookup yields CDR1 SGHKS and CDR2 YYEKEE (reference sequence). In DNA, the CDR3 is TGTGCCAGCAGCTTGGGTTTATTCGAGACCCAGTACTTC. Amino acid sequence: CASSLGLFETQYF.

This clone was observed a few times. The rearrangement joins TRBV2 to TRBJ2-2, with 7 bases aligning to TRBD1. CDR3 length equals 14 residues. From germline, CDR1 is SNHLY and CDR2 FYNNEI. CDR3: CAFGTVRNTGELFF. The DNA for the CDR3 is TGTGCTTTCGGGACAGTAAGGAACACCGGGGAGCTGTTTTTT.